This TCR beta chain was found in a study of early T cells in non-severe SARS-CoV-2 infection. Study details: Investigators sequenced bulk RNA drawn from unsorted whole blood, and chains remained unpaired.

Individual cDNA molecules carried attached unique molecular identifiers. Each CDR3 protein gets one entry after TCRdb re-called the 5' RACE reads with MiXCR. This table holds tens of thousands of distinct CDR3 sequences, around 11% found once. This clonotype was found a few times. The TCR was taken from an adult who was a healthcare worker with PCR-confirmed SARS-CoV-2 infection or an uninfected control (not recorded which). The specimen was whole blood.

In DNA form, the CDR3 reads TGTGCCAGCAGTTTGGTACTAGCGGGAGAAGGAGGGTACAATGAGCAGTTCTTC. It encodes CASSLVLAGEGGYNEQFF. The chain recombines TRBV28 with TRBJ2-1; 11 bases align to TRBD2. This CDR3 contains 18 residues. Losses at the gene ends were 3 bases for V and 4 bases for J; bases not matched to a gene: 11. Germline values: CDR1 MDHEN, CDR2 SYDVKM.